This record looks at one T cell receptor beta chain sequence and its context. The antigen is undetermined. These data belong to a study of cytomegalovirus exposure and HLA in healthy donors. Study as a whole: Most genotyped donors, 65% to 85% of about 400, had Caucasian-associated genetic ancestry. The study, taken as a whole, reports: A link between a missense DCLRE1C variant and TCR beta V- and J-gene trimming emerged from a later analysis. TCR beta chains associated with HLA were, in a later analysis, more clonally expanded than equally common others. CMV antigen specificity of a few CMV-associated chains was confirmed in vitro.

CDR3 length: 16 residues. CDR1 and CDR2 from the germline V gene are ENHRY and SYGVKD. The V segment lost 4 bases and the J segment 5 bases; nucleotides outside the gene matches: 8. Use of 60 Vbeta and 13 Jbeta primers characterized the PCR. Assay: immunoSEQ multiplex PCR; the TCRdb copy retains only in-frame clones and omits some. The table lists over 150,000 clones, around 82% of them singletons. Sequences were obtained from PBMCs. The chain is built from TRBV10-3 and TRBJ2-7, with 13 bases fitting TRBD2. The sequence was collected from a woman younger than 45 in good health and CMV-seronegative. The CDR3 here is CAISGTSGSPPDEQYF. For the CDR3, the DNA is TGTGCCATCAGTGGGACTAGCGGGAGTCCGCCTGACGAGCAGTACTTC.